Detailed here is one T cell receptor beta chain. This sample is part of a study of blood T cell repertoires in COVID-19. Study in general: Samples representing acute and convalescent COVID-19 were sourced from the United States, Italy and Spain. T cells, B-cell-depleted T cells, or PBMCs supplied cDNA or gDNA.

After removal of 5 bases from V and 15 bases from J, the junction contained 11 bases not matched to a gene. Germline CDR1 reads SGHTA; CDR2 reads FQGNSA. The CDR3 extends over 13 amino acids. As originally analysed: Nucleated cell number was recorded as an estimate derived from reference gene primer amplification. The table came from immunoSEQ multiplex PCR; TCRdb's copy has only in-frame clones and leaves some out. The DNA gave D and trimming, while V, J and clone size come from that table. The table includes 95,000 to 120,000 clones, around nine tenths detected once. This receptor was obtained from a woman aged 70-85 years who had recovered from COVID-19. The sequencing input was peripheral blood. The chain carries TRBV7-2 and TRBJ2-4; 9 nucleotides align to TRBD1. The CDR3 region is CASSQDRGRGLYF. The CDR3 nucleotides read TGTGCCAGCAGCCAAGACAGGGGGAGGGGGTTGTACTTC.